This T cell receptor beta chain stems from a study of blood T cells in healthy people across ages. Study at large: When template switching was applied, about one barcoded beta molecule was captured per two T cells.

This CDR3 has 13 amino acids. The germline gives CDR1 SGHDT, CDR2 YYEEEE. Study observations and caveats: Age showed a roughly linear inverse relationship with TCR beta diversity per million T cells.

On this clonotype: The antigen is not known.

PCR was performed a second time for roughly 7 to 12 cycles using a sample-barcoded 5' primer and a J-beta primer mix. TCRdb reprocessed the 5' RACE reads with MiXCR, giving one entry per CDR3 protein. This repertoire shows more than 900,000 distinct CDR3 sequences, around 27% found once; its top ten account for approximately 0.7%. The data also belong to a second study, concerning T cells of mothers and their children.

The source material was blood. The rearrangement links TRBV5-6 to TRBJ2-5; a possible D gene is TRBD1 (5 bases). TRBJ2-7 matches the DNA end more closely, so the J call is doubtful. The source is a girl aged 2-10 years in good health. The DNA of the CDR3 is TGTGCCAGCAGCTCCGGACACGACTACGAGCAGTACTTC. This sequence encodes CASSSGHDYEQYF.